These 11 T cell receptor beta chains came from one sample sequenced in a study of breast tumors, draining lymph nodes, adjacent tissues. MiXCR, applied by TCRdb to the multiplex PCR reads, yields one record per CDR3 protein. The repertoire includes about 180,000 distinct CDR3 sequences, about 33% of them detected once, and around 4.5% sits in the top ten. Samples came from axillary lymph nodes draining the breast cancer. Sequenced input: axillary lymph node tissue. These receptors were obtained from a female donor with breast cancer. Some clones in this sample may be carry-over from other donors' samples.

This clonotype was seen a single time. The chain employs TRBV12-3 or TRBV12-4 and TRBJ2-3; 7 bases line up with TRBD2. Trimming at V came to 2 bases and at J to 2 bases, leaving 4 bases not matched to a gene. This CDR3 is built from 15 residues. The CDR3 reads CASSLRGGNTDTQYF. CDR3 bases: TGTGCCAGCAGTTTACGCGGGGGAAACACAGATACGCAGTATTTT.

The chain is built from TRBV11-3 and TRBJ1-1; possible D gene TRBD1, 5 bases. This CDR3 contains 17 residues. V lost 0 bases and J 3 bases, leaving 17 bases between the germline ends. Germline CDR1 SGHNT, CDR2 YENEEA. The DNA of the CDR3 is TGTGCCAGCAGCTTAGACGGGACCGCCATCCCGGACACTGAAGCTTTCTTT. It yields the protein CASSLDGTAIPDTEAFF.

The rearrangement links TRBV11-2 to TRBJ2-2; TRBD1 aligns across 7 bases. Germline assignment: CDR1 SGHAT and CDR2 FQNNGV. V was pared by 3 bases and J by 5 bases, with 15 bases of the junction left unmatched. This CDR3 is built from 18 residues. CDR3 nucleotide sequence: TGTGCCAGCAGCTTGCTAAAAGGGACAGTTCAGGGGACCGGGGAGCTGTTTTTT. This codes for CASSLLKGTVQGTGELFF.

The CDR3 is CASRGRTGMNTEAFF. DNA for the CDR3: TGTGCCAGCAGAGGGCGGACAGGGATGAACACTGAAGCTTTCTTT. The chain carries TRBV6-4 and TRBJ1-1; TRBD1 aligns across 8 bases. The CDR3 covers 15 residues. With 6 bases clipped from V and 0 bases from J, the junction kept 6 bases outside the gene matches. Germline CDR1 MRHNA, CDR2 SNTAGT.

The rearrangement joins TRBV28 to TRBJ2-7; maybe TRBD2 (5 bases). The germline V and J ends were trimmed by 10 bases and 3 bases, with 16 bases remaining between them. Germline CDR1 reads MDHEN; CDR2 reads SYDVKM. The CDR3 length is 13 residues. The CDR3 region has the DNA TGTGCCACCCGCGGACTGGTCGACTACGAGCAGTACTTC. This sequence encodes CATRGLVDYEQYF.

This clonotype was picked up many times. V is TRBV6-1 and J is TRBJ2-5; D is perhaps TRBD1 (5 bases). The CDR3 covers 13 residues. Germline loops: CDR1 MNHNS, CDR2 SASEGT. Deletions cut 3 bases from V and 2 bases from J, with 7 bases between. The CDR3 protein is CASSETAQETQYF. In DNA, the CDR3 is TGTGCCAGCAGTGAGACAGCTCAAGAGACCCAGTACTTC.

Points on this clonotype: Given a much more abundant clone one base away, this may be a read error. The chain combines TRBV19 with TRBJ1-2; tentative D call: TRBD1 (6 bases). The CDR3 covers 15 residues. In germline, CDR1 is LNHDA, CDR2 SQIVND (reference sequence). CDR3 amino acids: CASSGGHQTNYGHTF. CDR3 DNA: TGTGCCAGTAGTGGGGGACACCAGACCAACTATGGCCACACCTTC.

This clonotype was counted ten times or more. The CDR3 region has the DNA TGTGCCTGGGGGCCAAGGGGTGAATTACGGCCCCAGCATTTT. Amino acids: CAWGPRGELRPQHF. This chain connects TRBV30 to TRBJ1-5; tentative D call: TRBD1 (5 bases). The ends were cut back, 5 bases at V and 9 bases at J, with 20 bases in the middle. The CDR3 runs 14 residues. CDR1 is GTSNPN, CDR2 SVGIG, per germline (reference sequence).

In its sample, this clonotype was seen many times. This chain uses TRBV5-1 with TRBJ1-4; D is possibly TRBD1 (5 bases). Germline V gene sequence: CDR1 SGHRS, CDR2 YFSETQ. Trimming removed 5 bases at V and 4 bases at J, with 12 bases between. The CDR3 has 14 amino acids. The CDR3 loop reads CASSWGRYNEKLFF. Written as DNA, the CDR3 is TGCGCCAGCAGTTGGGGCCGATATAATGAAAAACTGTTTTTT.

This clonotype came up many times. The chain is built from TRBV7-9 and TRBJ2-7, with D uncertain. V was shortened by 4 bases and J by 2 bases, with 12 bases between the two germline ends. The germline V gene encodes CDR1 SEHNR and CDR2 FQNEAQ (reference sequence). The length of the CDR3 is 14 residues. The chain's CDR3 is CASSSQTGTYEQYF. For the CDR3, the DNA is TGTGCCAGCAGCTCCCAGACCGGAACCTACGAGCAGTACTTC.

This clonotype was observed many times. The rearrangement uses TRBV19 and TRBJ1-5; D ambiguous. The V and J ends lost 0 bases and 0 bases respectively, with 6 bases between them. The CDR3 consists of 15 residues. Germline CDR1 is LNHDA and CDR2 is SQIVND (reference sequence). The CDR3 DNA follows: TGTGCCAGTAGTATAGACACAGATAGCAATCAGCCCCAGCATTTT. This codes for CASSIDTDSNQPQHF. Combining the CDR3 with reference TRBV19 and TRBJ1-5 gives the whole variable domain DGGITQSPKYLFRKEGQNVTLSCEQNLNHDAMYWYRQDPGQGLRLIYYSQIVNDFQKGDIAEGYSVSREKKESFPLTVTSAQKNPTAFYLCASSIDTDSNQPQHFGDGTRLSIL.